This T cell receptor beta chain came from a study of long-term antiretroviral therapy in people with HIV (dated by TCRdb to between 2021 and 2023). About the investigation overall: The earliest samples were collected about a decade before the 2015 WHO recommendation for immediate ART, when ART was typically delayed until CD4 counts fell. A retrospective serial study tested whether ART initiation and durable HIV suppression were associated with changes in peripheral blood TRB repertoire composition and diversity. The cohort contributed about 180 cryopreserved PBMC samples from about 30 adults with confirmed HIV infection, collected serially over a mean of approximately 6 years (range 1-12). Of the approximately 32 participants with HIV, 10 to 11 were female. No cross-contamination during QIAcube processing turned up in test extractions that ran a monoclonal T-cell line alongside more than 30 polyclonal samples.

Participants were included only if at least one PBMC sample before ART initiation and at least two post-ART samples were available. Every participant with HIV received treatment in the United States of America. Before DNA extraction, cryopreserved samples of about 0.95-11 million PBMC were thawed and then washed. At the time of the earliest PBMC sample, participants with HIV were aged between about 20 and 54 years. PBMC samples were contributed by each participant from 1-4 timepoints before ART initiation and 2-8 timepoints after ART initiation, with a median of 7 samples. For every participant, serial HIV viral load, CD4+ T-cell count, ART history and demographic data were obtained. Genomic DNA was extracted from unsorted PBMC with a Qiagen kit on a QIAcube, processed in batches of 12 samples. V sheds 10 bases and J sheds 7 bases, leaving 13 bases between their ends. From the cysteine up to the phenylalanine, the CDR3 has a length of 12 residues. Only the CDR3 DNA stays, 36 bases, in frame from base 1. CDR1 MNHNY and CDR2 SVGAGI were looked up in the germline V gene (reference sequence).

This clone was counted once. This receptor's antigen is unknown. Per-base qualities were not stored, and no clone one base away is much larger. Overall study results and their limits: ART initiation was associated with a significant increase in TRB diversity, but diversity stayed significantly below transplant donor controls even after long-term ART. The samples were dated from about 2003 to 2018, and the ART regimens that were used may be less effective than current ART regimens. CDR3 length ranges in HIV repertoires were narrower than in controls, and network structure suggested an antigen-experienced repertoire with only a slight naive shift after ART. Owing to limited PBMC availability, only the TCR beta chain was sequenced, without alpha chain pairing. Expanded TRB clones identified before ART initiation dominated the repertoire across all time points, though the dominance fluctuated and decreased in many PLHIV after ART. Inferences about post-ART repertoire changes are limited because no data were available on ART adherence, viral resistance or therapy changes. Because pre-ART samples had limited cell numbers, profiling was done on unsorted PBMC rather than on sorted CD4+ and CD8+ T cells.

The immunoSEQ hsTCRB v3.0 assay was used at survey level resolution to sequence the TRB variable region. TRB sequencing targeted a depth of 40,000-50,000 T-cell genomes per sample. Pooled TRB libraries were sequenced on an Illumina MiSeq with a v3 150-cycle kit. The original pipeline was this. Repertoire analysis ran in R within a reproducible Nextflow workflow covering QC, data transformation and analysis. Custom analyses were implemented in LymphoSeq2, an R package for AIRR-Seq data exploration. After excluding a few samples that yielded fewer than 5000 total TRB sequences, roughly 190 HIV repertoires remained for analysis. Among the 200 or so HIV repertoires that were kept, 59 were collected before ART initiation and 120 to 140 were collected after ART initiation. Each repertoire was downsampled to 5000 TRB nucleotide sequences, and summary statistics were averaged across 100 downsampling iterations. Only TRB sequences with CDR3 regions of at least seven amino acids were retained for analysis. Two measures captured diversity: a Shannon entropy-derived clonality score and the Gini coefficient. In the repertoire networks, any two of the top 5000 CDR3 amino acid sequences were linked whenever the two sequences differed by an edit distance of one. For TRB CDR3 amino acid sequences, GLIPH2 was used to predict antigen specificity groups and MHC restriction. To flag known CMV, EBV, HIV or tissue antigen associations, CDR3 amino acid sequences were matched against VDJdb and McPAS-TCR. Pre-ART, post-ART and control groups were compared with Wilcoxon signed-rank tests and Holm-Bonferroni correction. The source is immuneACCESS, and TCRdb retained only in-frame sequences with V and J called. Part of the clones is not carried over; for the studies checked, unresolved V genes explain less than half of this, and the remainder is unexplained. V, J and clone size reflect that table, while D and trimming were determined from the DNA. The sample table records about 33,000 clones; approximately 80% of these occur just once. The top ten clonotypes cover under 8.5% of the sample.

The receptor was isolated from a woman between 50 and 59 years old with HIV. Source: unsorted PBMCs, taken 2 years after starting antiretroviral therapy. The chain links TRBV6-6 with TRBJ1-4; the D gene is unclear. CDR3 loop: CATRRNAEKLFF. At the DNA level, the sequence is TGTGCCACCCGACGAAACGCTGAAAAACTGTTTTTT.